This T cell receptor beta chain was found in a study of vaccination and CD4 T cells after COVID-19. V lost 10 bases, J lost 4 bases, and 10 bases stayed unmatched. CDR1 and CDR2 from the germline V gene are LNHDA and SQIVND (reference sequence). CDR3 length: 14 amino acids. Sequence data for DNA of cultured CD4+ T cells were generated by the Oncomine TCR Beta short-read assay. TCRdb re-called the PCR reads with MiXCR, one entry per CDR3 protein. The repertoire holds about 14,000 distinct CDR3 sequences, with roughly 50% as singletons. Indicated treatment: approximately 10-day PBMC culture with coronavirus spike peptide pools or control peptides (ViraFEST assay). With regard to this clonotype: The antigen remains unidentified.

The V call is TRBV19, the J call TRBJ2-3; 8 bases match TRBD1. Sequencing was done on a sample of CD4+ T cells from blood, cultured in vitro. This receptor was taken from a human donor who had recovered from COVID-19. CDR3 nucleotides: TGTGCCACAACAAGACAGGGGAGCTCAGATACGCAGTATTTT. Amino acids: CATTRQGSSDTQYF.